This T cell receptor (beta chain) was captured in a study of cytomegalovirus exposure and HLA in healthy donors. Overall study findings and caveats: In vitro confirmation showed three CMV-associated chains to be CMV antigen specific. There were some public TCRs occurring in many donors, but most TCR sequences were rare. The tendency of first-cohort TCR clusters to co-occur in the 100 to 150 validation repertoires was identified by a subsequent analysis.

Concerning this clone itself: Its antigen is unidentified.

This CDR3 has 15 residues. CDR1 and CDR2 from the germline V gene are SEHNR and FQNEAQ (reference sequence). V lost 8 bases and J lost 1; bases outside the gene matches: 7. Sequenced by immunoSEQ multiplex PCR; TCRdb stores in-frame clones only, minus some. The table has about 200,000 clones, approximately 85% seen once. This chain joins TRBV7-9 and TRBJ2-5; 10 bases fit TRBD1. This receptor was identified in a young woman in good health and CMV-seronegative. Sequencing used PBMCs. The CDR3 reads CASHKGDRGQETQYF. Here the CDR3 DNA reads TGTGCCAGCCACAAAGGGGACAGGGGCCAAGAGACCCAGTACTTC. The full variable domain, with the rest looked up from reference TRBV7-9 and TRBJ2-5, is DTGVSQNPRHKITKRGQNVTFRCDPISEHNRLYWYRQTLGQGPEFLTYFQNEAQLEKSRLLSDRFSAERPKGSFSTLEIQRTEQGDSAMYLCASHKGDRGQETQYFGPGTRLLVL.